This T cell receptor (beta chain) was sequenced during a study of blood T cell repertoires in COVID-19. Overall study: Sources were T cells, B-cell-depleted T cells, or PBMCs; the material itself was cDNA or gDNA.

Original methodology: Amplifying reference gene primers gave estimates of nucleated cell counts. Clones were read by immunoSEQ multiplex PCR, and TCRdb kept only the in-frame ones, dropping some. For V, J and clone size, that table is used; D and trimming come from the DNA. The sample includes approximately 70,000 clones, more than 90% seen only once; the top ten take around 14%. The germline V and J ends were trimmed by 2 bases and 7 bases, with 27 bases remaining between them. This CDR3 contains 18 residues. Germline V CDR1 and CDR2: SQVTM, ANQGSEA. The receptor comes from a human donor with active COVID-19. The donor label of this sample is uncertain. Sequences were obtained from peripheral blood. This chain uses TRBV29-1 with TRBJ2-1; D is perhaps TRBD1 (6 bases). The CDR3 sequence: CSVESGARGLRDRNEQFF. The CDR3 region has the DNA TGCAGCGTTGAATCAGGGGCTAGGGGCTTAAGGGATCGGAATGAGCAGTTCTTC.